This T cell receptor beta chain came from a study of CD8 T cells in ankylosing spondylitis. V shed 8 bases and J shed 6 bases, with 20 bases lying between them. The CDR3 totals 15 residues. Germline V gene data show CDR1 as MNHNS and CDR2 as SASEGT. Construction of TCR beta libraries was performed using quantitative 5'-RACE with molecular barcodes. MiXCR, applied by TCRdb to the 5' RACE reads, yields one record per CDR3 protein. The top ten clones hold just over 14% of a sample with about 330,000 distinct CDR3 sequences, less than 9.5% of them seen once. General study results and limits: Both synovial fluid and blood in reactive arthritis had previously been reported to carry some motif variants. From matched ankylosing spondylitis synovial fluid, disease-linked clones were reportedly recovered at significantly enriched levels. Disease-linked clones proved CD8+ and comparatively uncommon in peripheral blood. Characteristic, it appeared, of ankylosing spondylitis blood was a TCR beta motif of about eight highly homologous variants.

This clonotype was seen ten or more times. Its antigen is unknown. Sequenced: blood, either unsorted or a sorted T cell fraction (not recorded which). The sequence was collected from a male donor with ankylosing spondylitis. The chain couples TRBV6-1 to TRBJ2-1; a weak D match, TRBD2 (7 bases). In DNA, the CDR3 is TGTGCCAGCGGAGAGGGGGGGATCCCCACCAATGAGCAGTTCTTC. It specifies CASGEGGIPTNEQFF.